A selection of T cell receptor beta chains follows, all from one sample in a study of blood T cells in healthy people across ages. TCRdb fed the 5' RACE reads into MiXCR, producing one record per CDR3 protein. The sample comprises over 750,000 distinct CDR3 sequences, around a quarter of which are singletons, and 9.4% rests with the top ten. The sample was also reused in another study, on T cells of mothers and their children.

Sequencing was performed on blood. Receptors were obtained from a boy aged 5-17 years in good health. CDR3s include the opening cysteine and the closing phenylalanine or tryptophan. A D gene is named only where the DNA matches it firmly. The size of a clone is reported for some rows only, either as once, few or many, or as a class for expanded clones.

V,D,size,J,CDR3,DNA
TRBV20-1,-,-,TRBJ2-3,CSASRQTTDTQYF,TGCAGTGCTAGCCGGCAAACTACAGATACGCAGTATTTT
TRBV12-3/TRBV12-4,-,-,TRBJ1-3,CASSLGERNTIYF,TGTGCCAGCAGTTTGGGGGAACGAAACACCATATATTTT
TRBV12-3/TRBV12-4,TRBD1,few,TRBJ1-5,CASSLSQGANQPQHF,TGTGCCAGCAGTTTGAGTCAGGGGGCTAATCAGCCCCAGCATTTT
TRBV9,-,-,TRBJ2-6,CASSVEAGANVLTF,TGTGCCAGCAGCGTAGAGGCTGGGGCCAACGTCCTGACTTTC
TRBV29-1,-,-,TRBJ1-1,CSVVPADADTGIAFF,TGCAGCGTTGTTCCGGCGGACGCTGACACGGGGATAGCTTTCTTT
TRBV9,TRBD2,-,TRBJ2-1,CASSAPRSASGGSWGEQFF,TGTGCCAGCAGCGCCCCGCGTTCGGCCAGCGGGGGTAGTTGGGGTGAGCAGTTCTTC
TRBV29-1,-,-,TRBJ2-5,CSVEVSAVVLGTQYF,TGCAGCGTTGAAGTGTCAGCGGTTGTCCTAGGGACCCAGTACTTC
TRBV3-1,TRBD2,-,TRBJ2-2,CASSQGLAGVTNTGELFF,TGTGCCAGCAGCCAAGGACTAGCGGGCGTGACGAACACCGGGGAGCTGTTTTTT
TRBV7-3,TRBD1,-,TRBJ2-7,CASSPTPTGPNSYEQYF,TGTGCCAGCAGCCCGACCCCGACAGGGCCGAATTCCTACGAGCAGTACTTC
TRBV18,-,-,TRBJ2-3,CASSPRGDTQYF,TGTGCCAGCTCACCACGGGGAGATACGCAGTATTTT
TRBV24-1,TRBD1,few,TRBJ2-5,CATSERGLLQETQYF,TGTGCCACCAGTGAGAGGGGGCTCTTGCAAGAGACCCAGTACTTC
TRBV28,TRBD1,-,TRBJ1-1,CAIDRGTNTEAFF,TGTGCCATAGACAGGGGTACGAACACTGAAGCTTTCTTT
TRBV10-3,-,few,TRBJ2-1,CAISVVLGVGDNEQFF,TGTGCCATCAGTGTAGTCCTGGGGGTTGGGGACAATGAGCAGTTCTTC
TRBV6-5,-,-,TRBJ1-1,CASSYKKQNTEAFF,TGTGCCAGCAGTTACAAGAAACAGAACACTGAAGCTTTCTTT
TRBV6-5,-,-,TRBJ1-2,CASSYSTGQPGGYTF,TGTGCCAGCAGTTACTCTACAGGGCAGCCCGGGGGCTACACCTTC
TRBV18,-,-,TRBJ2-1,CASSPPGTVEQFF,TGTGCCAGCTCACCACCGGGTACCGTGGAGCAGTTCTTC
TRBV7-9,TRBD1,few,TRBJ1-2,CASSLVLDRSLGYTF,TGTGCCAGCAGCTTAGTCCTGGACAGGTCCTTAGGCTACACCTTC
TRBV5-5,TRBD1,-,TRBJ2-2,CASSLSDRLTGKLFF,TGTGCCAGCAGCTTGTCGGACAGGCTCACCGGGAAGCTGTTTTTT
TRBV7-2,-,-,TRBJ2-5,CASSFLRAGETQYF,TGTGCCAGCAGCTTTCTCCGGGCCGGGGAGACCCAGTACTTC
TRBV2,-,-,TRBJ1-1,CASSELLVNTEAFF,TGTGCCAGCAGTGAATTGTTGGTGAACACTGAAGCTTTCTTT
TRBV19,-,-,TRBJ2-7,CASSIAPTEEQYF,TGTGCCAGTAGTATAGCCCCTACGGAGGAGCAGTACTTC
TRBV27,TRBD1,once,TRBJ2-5,CASSPYRGPNSETQYF,TGTGCCAGCAGTCCGTACAGGGGGCCCAATTCAGAGACCCAGTACTTC
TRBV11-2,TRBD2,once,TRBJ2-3,CASSSTSEGGTDTQYF,TGTGCCAGCAGCTCTACTAGCGAAGGCGGCACAGATACGCAGTATTTT
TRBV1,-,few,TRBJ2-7,CTSSQDRTKATLYYEQYF,TGCACCAGCAGCCAAGATAGGACAAAGGCTACCTTATACTACGAGCAGTACTTC
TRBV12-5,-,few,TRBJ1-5,CASGFGGVGQPQHF,TGTGCTAGTGGTTTTGGGGGAGTCGGACAGCCCCAGCATTTT
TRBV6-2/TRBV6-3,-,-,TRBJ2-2,CASSFVGLHTGELFF,TGTGCCAGCAGTTTCGTGGGTCTACACACCGGGGAGCTGTTTTTT